This entry lists 28 T cell receptor beta chains sequenced from one sample in a study of blood T cell repertoires in COVID-19. The method was immunoSEQ multiplex PCR; TCRdb's version includes in-frame clones alone and lacks a portion of them. Of 150,000 to 200,000 clones in the sample, 65% to 85% were seen once. Sequenced sample: PBMCs or T cells enriched from blood (not recorded which). Source of these receptors: a man in his forties who had recovered from COVID-19.

The chain links TRBV6-5 to TRBJ1-1; D call uncertain. Germline V gives CDR1 MNHEY, CDR2 SVGAGI. The CDR3 totals 13 residues. The ends were cut back, 2 bases at V and 8 bases at J, with 12 bases in the middle. DNA of the CDR3: TGTGCCAGCAGTTACCCAAGCGCACCCGAAGCTTTCTTT. Its translation is CASSYPSAPEAFF.

The count of this clone is one. The chain carries TRBV5-1 and TRBJ2-7; maybe TRBD1 (6 bases). In germline, CDR1 is SGHRS, CDR2 YFSETQ. The CDR3 is 15 amino acids. The V and J ends lost 4 bases and 3 bases respectively, with 17 bases between them. The CDR3 sequence: CASSPRQGTGYEQYF. The DNA for the CDR3 is TGCGCCAGCAGCCCACGCCAGGGGACCGGCTACGAGCAGTACTTC.

As concerns this clone: The same CDR3 arises from other DNA sequences in this sample as well. The gene calls are TRBV4-1 and TRBJ2-7, with a tentative D call TRBD1 (5 bases). CDR3 size: 13 residues. Per the germline V gene, CDR1 is MGHRA and CDR2 is YSYEKL. V lost 2 bases and J 4 bases, leaving 9 bases between the germline ends. CDR3 in amino acids: CASSQQTGYEQYF. DNA of the CDR3: TGCGCCAGCAGCCAACAAACAGGTTACGAGCAGTACTTC.

The V gene is TRBV5-5, the J gene TRBJ1-1, with D unresolved. The V and J ends lost 1 base and 0 bases respectively, with 7 bases between them. The CDR3 covers 14 residues. Per germline, CDR1 SGHKS and CDR2 YYEKEE (reference sequence). The CDR3 DNA reads TGTGCCAGCAGCTTGTTACGAGTGAACACTGAAGCTTTCTTT. This translates into CASSLLRVNTEAFF.

The rearrangement joins TRBV13 to TRBJ1-2; unclear D gene. V lost 2 bases and J lost 7, with 14 bases in between. Germline CDR1 PRHDT, CDR2 FYEKMQ (reference sequence). This CDR3 has 14 amino acids. In DNA, the CDR3 is TGTGCCAGCAGCTTAACCTCCCGGGAGGGTGGCTACACCTTC. Translating gives CASSLTSREGGYTF.

The chain recombines TRBV4-1 with TRBJ1-4, with D uncertain. Germline CDR1 reads MGHRA; CDR2 reads YSYEKL. This CDR3 is 17 amino acids long. Trimming pared 1 base from V and 8 bases from J, leaving 20 bases between. This CDR3 reads CASSQVAVSPLREKLFF. Here the CDR3 DNA reads TGCGCCAGCAGCCAAGTGGCTGTTTCGCCGTTGAGGGAAAAACTGTTTTTT.

This clone was seen just once. The gene calls are TRBV10-1 and TRBJ2-5; D is uncertain. Trimming removed 7 bases from V and 0 bases from J, with 9 bases in between. The CDR3 loop spans 13 amino acids. CDR1 WNHNN and CDR2 SYGVQD come from the germline V gene (reference sequence). The CDR3 nucleotides are TGCGCCAGCATTACGGTAGACCAAGAGACCCAGTACTTC. Protein sequence: CASITVDQETQYF.

This chain links TRBV18 with TRBJ1-2; D not resolved. In germline, CDR1 is KGHSH, CDR2 LQKENI. V lost 2 bases to trimming and J lost 5 bases, with 18 bases between them. The CDR3 is 16 amino acids. The CDR3 region is CASSPRETGSLYGYTF. In nucleotides, the CDR3 is TGTGCCAGCTCACCAAGGGAGACGGGCTCGCTATATGGCTACACCTTC.

The V gene is TRBV4-3, the J gene TRBJ2-7, with TRBD1 matching 8 bases. Germline V gene data show CDR1 as LGHNA and CDR2 as YSLEER. V lost 0 bases to trimming and J lost 4 bases; unmatched junction nucleotides: 11. CDR3 length: 17 amino acids. CDR3 in DNA: TGCGCCAGCAGCCAAGATGTGTCCCGGACAGGGCCTTACGAGCAGTACTTC. It translates to CASSQDVSRTGPYEQYF.

The chain couples TRBV5-4 to TRBJ2-5; D might be TRBD1 (6 bases). This CDR3 contains 14 residues. Germline V gene sequence: CDR1 SGHNT, CDR2 YYREEE (reference sequence). V was cut by 0 bases and J by 5 bases, with 11 bases left in between. The CDR3 DNA sequence: TGTGCCAGCAGCTTGGCGACAGGTTTGGAGACCCAGTACTTC. Amino acids: CASSLATGLETQYF. Full variable domain (missing parts from reference TRBV5-4 and TRBJ2-5): ETGVTQSPTHLIKTRGQQVTLRCSSQSGHNTVSWYQQALGQGPQFIFQYYREEENGRGNFPPRFSGLQFPNYSSELNVNALELDDSALYLCASSLATGLETQYFGPGTRLLVL.

J is TRBJ1-1 and V is TRBV5-1; D is unresolved. The CDR3 runs 15 residues. V was clipped by 4 bases and J by 2 bases, with 15 bases between them. The germline V gene has CDR1 SGHRS and CDR2 YFSETQ. The DNA of the CDR3 is TGCGCCAGCAGCCAGCAAGGAGGTAAAAACACTGAAGCTTTCTTT. Its translation is CASSQQGGKNTEAFF.

This rearrangement joins TRBV11-2 to TRBJ2-3, with D possibly TRBD1 on 6 matching bases. V gave up 2 bases and J gave up 2 bases, with 8 bases separating them. The germline CDR1 and CDR2 sequences are SGHAT and FQNNGV. This CDR3 is 14 amino acids long. Here the CDR3 DNA reads TGTGCCAGCAGCTTAACAGGGCCCACAGATACGCAGTATTTT. Protein sequence: CASSLTGPTDTQYF.

The gene calls are TRBV11-3 and TRBJ2-3; D possibly corresponds to TRBD2 (5 bases). This CDR3 spans 15 amino acids. V lost 5 bases and J lost 5, with 17 bases in between. The germline V gene encodes CDR1 SGHNT and CDR2 YENEEA. CDR3 nucleotide sequence: TGTGCCAGCAGCCAAGGACTGGCCGAGGGAGATACGCAGTATTTT. It codes for CASSQGLAEGDTQYF.

The V and J genes are TRBV7-2 and TRBJ1-6; D not certain. The CDR3 consists of 14 residues. Trimming took off 1 base at V and 9 bases at J, with 10 bases between the two ends. From germline, CDR1 is SGHTA and CDR2 FQGNSA. The CDR3 loop reads CASSLGGGGSPLHF. For the CDR3, the DNA is TGTGCCAGCAGCTTAGGCGGAGGTGGTTCACCCCTCCACTTT.

This clone was recorded once. This chain joins TRBV10-3 and TRBJ1-2, with D possibly being TRBD1 (5 bases). Trimming took 2 bases from V and 7 from J, leaving 14 bases between them. Germline V gene lookup returns CDR1 ENHRY and CDR2 SYGVKD. The CDR3 loop spans 14 amino acids. DNA for the CDR3: TGTGCCATCAGTGAGGCACAGGCTCCGGGTGGCTACACCTTC. Protein: CAISEAQAPGGYTF.

The chain recombines TRBV13 with TRBJ1-2; tentative D call: TRBD1 (5 bases). The germline gives CDR1 PRHDT, CDR2 FYEKMQ (reference sequence). With 3 bases removed from V and 2 bases from J, the gap between germline ends came to 13 bases. The CDR3 loop spans 15 amino acids. CDR3 sequence (DNA): TGTGCCAGCAGCTTTCAGGGTTTTTTCAACTATGGCTACACCTTC. Protein: CASSFQGFFNYGYTF.

The chain has TRBV6-4 and TRBJ1-2; 7 bases align to TRBD1. Germline V gene lookup returns CDR1 MRHNA and CDR2 SNTAGT. This CDR3 has 14 residues. J gave up 0 bases and V 5 bases, and 3 bases lay outside the gene matches. DNA of the CDR3: TGTGCCAGCAGTCGGGACAGCACTAACTATGGCTACACCTTC. Translating it yields CASSRDSTNYGYTF.

The chain has TRBV7-9 and TRBJ2-5, with 8 bases that match TRBD1. The germline CDR1 and CDR2 sequences are SEHNR and FQNEAQ (reference sequence). J was trimmed by 5 bases and V by 1 base; bases with no gene match: 6. The CDR3 has 15 amino acids. CDR3 protein: CASSLVQGAVETQYF. CDR3 DNA sequence: TGTGCCAGCAGCTTAGTCCAGGGGGCGGTGGAGACCCAGTACTTC.

The chain is built from TRBV6-5 and TRBJ1-2, with 8 bases matching TRBD1. The trim removed 7 bases at V and 6 bases at J, leaving 10 bases unmatched. Germline V lookup: CDR1 MNHEY, CDR2 SVGAGI. The CDR3 covers 14 residues. CDR3 protein: CASNQGRRGHGYTF. The CDR3 bases are TGTGCCAGCAACCAAGGGCGCAGGGGGCATGGCTACACCTTC.

The genes are TRBV19 and TRBJ2-7; D is perhaps TRBD1 (6 bases). Germline values: CDR1 LNHDA, CDR2 SQIVND (reference sequence). Trimming removed 3 bases from V and 2 bases from J, with 11 bases in between. CDR3 length: 14 amino acids. The CDR3 DNA is TGTGCCAGTAGTATGGGGGACACAACCTACGAGCAGTACTTC. Translation: CASSMGDTTYEQYF.

V is TRBV5-1 and J is TRBJ1-2; D is ambiguous. The CDR3 loop spans 12 amino acids. Trimming removed 4 bases from V and 6 bases from J, with 10 bases in between. Germline loops: CDR1 SGHRS, CDR2 YFSETQ. The CDR3, as DNA: TGCGCCAGCAGCCCTGACGGGAATGGCTACACCTTC. It specifies CASSPDGNGYTF.

The chain has TRBV20-1 and TRBJ1-1; perhaps TRBD1 as D (5 bases). This CDR3 contains 11 residues. Trimming removed 2 bases from V and 11 bases from J, with 12 bases in between. CDR1 is DFQATT, CDR2 SNEGSKA, per germline (reference sequence). CDR3 sequence (DNA): TGCAGTGCTAGAAACAGGTATAGCGCTTTCTTT. It encodes CSARNRYSAFF.

This chain links TRBV7-9 with TRBJ2-7, with a possible D match to TRBD1 (7 bases). Trimming took 5 bases from V and 2 from J, leaving 13 bases between them. The CDR3 consists of 14 residues. Germline V gives CDR1 SEHNR, CDR2 FQNEAQ (reference sequence). DNA for the CDR3: TGTGCCAGCAGCGCGGGACAGATAACCTACGAGCAGTACTTC. Its translation is CASSAGQITYEQYF.

J is TRBJ1-2 and V is TRBV7-2; no definite D call. Germline-derived CDR1 and CDR2 are SGHTA and FQGNSA. The CDR3 consists of 13 residues. The V end was cut by 1 base, the J end by 4 bases, with 7 bases between. The CDR3 DNA sequence: TGTGCCAGCAGCTTAGACAGCCTCTATGGCTACACCTTC. This codes for CASSLDSLYGYTF.

This chain connects TRBV28 to TRBJ1-4; no clear D. Germline V gene sequence: CDR1 MDHEN, CDR2 SYDVKM. Trimming took off 3 bases at V and 5 bases at J, with 13 bases between the two ends. This CDR3 comprises 15 residues. The CDR3 region is CASSLTQQLNEKLFF. The CDR3 nucleotides read TGTGCCAGCAGTTTGACACAACAGTTAAATGAAAAACTGTTTTTT.

This chain links TRBV18 with TRBJ2-2; 13 bases line up with TRBD2. The CDR3 length is 19 residues. Trimming at V came to 3 bases and at J to 0 bases, leaving 7 bases not matched to a gene. Germline CDR1 KGHSH, CDR2 LQKENI. CDR3 protein: CASSPTSGGRNPNTGELFF. CDR3 DNA: TGTGCCAGCTCACCGACTAGCGGGGGGCGAAACCCGAACACCGGGGAGCTGTTTTTT.

Only a few counts were recorded for this clone. The rearrangement joins TRBV5-6 to TRBJ1-2; 7 nucleotides match TRBD1. The V segment lost 0 bases and the J segment 1 base; nucleotides outside the gene matches: 3. Germline V gives CDR1 SGHDT, CDR2 YYEEEE. This CDR3 spans 15 amino acids. CDR3 nucleotide sequence: TGTGCCAGCAGCTTGGAGACAGGGTTTAACTATGGCTACACCTTC. This codes for CASSLETGFNYGYTF.

The chain recombines TRBV2 with TRBJ1-1, with TRBD1 as a possible D gene (6 bases). The germline V gene has CDR1 SNHLY and CDR2 FYNNEI. The V end lost 5 bases, the J end lost 6 bases, and 16 bases lay between the germline ends. This CDR3 spans 14 amino acids. The CDR3 loop is CASSTGRGDPEAFF. The CDR3, as DNA: TGTGCCAGCAGTACAGGGAGGGGAGATCCTGAAGCTTTCTTT. Filled out from reference TRBV2 and TRBJ1-1, the complete variable domain reads EPEVTQTPSHQVTQMGQEVILRCVPISNHLYFYWYRQILGQKVEFLVSFYNNEISEKSEIFDDQFSVERPDGSNFTLKIRSTKLEDSAMYFCASSTGRGDPEAFFGQGTRLTVV.